This T cell receptor beta chain was identified in a study of T cells in Graves' hyperthyroidism and ophthalmopathy. Study-wide findings and caveats: Classification by a 13 V-J model distinguished ophthalmopathy from stable hyperthyroidism. Ophthalmopathy, as predicted by the model, came a median 6.5 months after the prediction. Among thyroid clonotypes expanded above 0.001, most also appeared in blood.

TCR beta CDR3 sequences were amplified from RNA transcripts. The HTBI primer set served for first-round RT-PCR of the TCR CDR3. TCRdb processed the multiplex PCR reads anew with MiXCR; each CDR3 protein has one entry. The sample has under 350,000 distinct CDR3 sequences; approximately 18% are singletons. This clonotype was counted only a few times. Its antigen is as yet unknown. This CDR3 has 16 residues. V was clipped by 1 base and J by 1 base, with 14 bases between them. The germline V gene encodes CDR1 LGHNA and CDR2 YNFKEQ. Uncontrolled infections, other autoimmune diseases, pregnancy or lactation led to exclusion of patients.

The material sequenced was blood. The V and J genes are TRBV4-2 and TRBJ2-7; tentatively, D is TRBD2 (5 bases). The clonotype originates from a woman between 45 and 60 years old with Graves' hyperthyroidism. The chain's CDR3 is CASSQGGRTQSYEQYF. In DNA form, the CDR3 reads TGTGCCAGCAGCCAAGGTGGTCGGACTCAATCCTACGAGCAGTACTTC.